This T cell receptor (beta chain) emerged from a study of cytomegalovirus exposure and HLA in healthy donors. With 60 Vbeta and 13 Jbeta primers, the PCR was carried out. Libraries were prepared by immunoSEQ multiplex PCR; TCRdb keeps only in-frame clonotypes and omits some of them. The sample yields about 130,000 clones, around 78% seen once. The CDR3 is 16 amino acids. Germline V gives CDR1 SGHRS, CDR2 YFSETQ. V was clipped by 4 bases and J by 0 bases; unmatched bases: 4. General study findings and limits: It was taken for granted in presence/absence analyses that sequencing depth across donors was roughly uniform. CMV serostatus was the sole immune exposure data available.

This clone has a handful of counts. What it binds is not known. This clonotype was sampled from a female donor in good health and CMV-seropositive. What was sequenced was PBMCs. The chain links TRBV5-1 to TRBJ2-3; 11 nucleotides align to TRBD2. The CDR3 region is CASSTIAGGSTDTQYF. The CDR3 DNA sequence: TGCGCCAGCAGCACAATAGCGGGGGGGAGCACAGATACGCAGTATTTT.